This T cell receptor beta chain was profiled in a study of neurological immune-mediated disorders. Notes on the study in general: Multiple sclerosis, the disease with the least TCR clonal expansion, fell below healthy controls, whereas HTLV-1-associated myelopathy showed the most. Among 34 multiple sclerosis patients, 18 had repertoires that phylogenetic grouping placed in one related-CDR3 cluster, a possible signature.

This clonotype came up many times. Its antigen is currently unknown. TCRdb re-derived calls from the 5' RACE reads in MiXCR, one entry per CDR3 protein. The sample holds about 74,000 distinct CDR3 sequences; 4% to 6% are singletons and the top ten take approximately 7%. The TCR sequence derives from a man aged 18 to 29 with multiple sclerosis. Sequenced material: PBMCs.

DNA for the CDR3: TGTGCCAGCAGTGAAAGCCCCGGGAGAACTAATGGCTACACCTTC. This sequence encodes CASSESPGRTNGYTF. This chain uses TRBV6-1 with TRBJ1-2; D is unresolved. The CDR3 runs to 15 residues. Per germline, CDR1 MNHNS and CDR2 SASEGT. V lost 2 bases and J 6 bases, leaving 16 bases between the germline ends.